These 7 T cell receptor beta chains were all obtained from the same sample, sequenced in a study of control samples from healthy donors and cancer patients. Sequencing used immunoSEQ multiplex PCR; TCRdb keeps in-frame clones, though not all of them. This sample has tens of thousands of clones, with 95% to 96% found just once. Input material: blood. These receptors came from a woman aged 30 to 39 in good health.

CDR3 sequence (DNA): TGTGCCAGCAGCCCGCAGGGATCCGAGCAGTACTTC. It specifies CASSPQGSEQYF. The chain uses TRBV5-6 and TRBJ2-7; TRBD1 is a possible D gene (5 bases). V was trimmed by 4 bases and J by 6 bases, leaving 11 bases between them. This CDR3 comprises 12 residues. Germline V lookup: CDR1 SGHDT, CDR2 YYEEEE.

V and J are TRBV28 and TRBJ2-7; maybe TRBD1 (5 bases). The CDR3 loop spans 13 amino acids. Trimming removed 4 bases from V and 7 bases from J, with 14 bases in between. CDR1 is MDHEN, CDR2 SYDVKM, per germline. The CDR3 sequence is CASSSGGAREQYF. In DNA form, the CDR3 reads TGTGCCAGCAGTTCCGGTGGGGCAAGAGAGCAGTACTTC.

V usage is TRBV25-1 and J usage is TRBJ2-5; 9 nucleotides align to TRBD2. The CDR3 totals 15 residues. With V trimmed by 3 bases and J by 4 bases, 6 bases remained unmatched. Germline assignment: CDR1 MGHDK and CDR2 SYGVNS. The CDR3 sequence: CASSDGGRAVETQYF. CDR3 nucleotides: TGTGCCAGCAGTGATGGCGGGAGGGCGGTAGAGACCCAGTACTTC. The full variable domain, its missing parts supplied by reference TRBV25-1 and TRBJ2-5, is EADIYQTPRYLVIGTGKKITLECSQTMGHDKMYWYQQDPGMELHLIHYSYGVNSTEKGDLSSESTVSRIRTEHFPLTLESARPSHTSQYLCASSDGGRAVETQYFGPGTRLLVL.

The chain joins TRBV28 to TRBJ1-1; D is uncertain. The CDR3 runs to 14 residues. Per the germline V gene, CDR1 is MDHEN and CDR2 is SYDVKM. The ends were cut back, 4 bases at V and 3 bases at J, with 12 bases in the middle. The CDR3 bases are TGTGCCAGCAGTTCGGGCGATTGGGACACTGAAGCTTTCTTT. This encodes CASSSGDWDTEAFF.

The CDR3 loop is CASSYSAPDYGYTF. CDR3 DNA: TGTGCCAGCAGTTACTCGGCGCCCGACTATGGCTACACCTTC. This chain links TRBV6-6 with TRBJ1-2, with D uncertain. V was trimmed by 0 bases and J by 3 bases, leaving 8 bases between them. There are 14 residues in the CDR3. Germline CDR1 and CDR2: MNHNY and SVGAGI (reference sequence).

J is TRBJ2-5 and V is TRBV21-1; the DNA was not used to check the table's D call, TRBD2. TRBV21-1 is an annotated pseudogene. The CDR3 runs 17 residues. CDR3 amino acids: CASSFPGVWGVGETQYF. In DNA, the CDR3 is TGTGCCAGCAGCTTCCCGGGGGTGTGGGGAGTAGGAGAGACCCAGTACTTC.

V is TRBV6-5 and J is TRBJ2-1; D tentatively reads TRBD1 or TRBD2 (7 bases each). Germline CDR1 is MNHEY and CDR2 is SVGAGI. V shed 2 bases and J shed 4 bases, with 15 bases lying between them. CDR3 length: 16 residues. The CDR3 coding sequence is TGTGCCAGCAGTTACGTTTCGGGGGGACAGTACAATGAGCAGTTCTTC. Its protein is CASSYVSGGQYNEQFF.